This T cell receptor beta chain was found in a study of tumor-infiltrating lymphocytes in localized non-small cell lung cancer. At the level of the study: Resected tumor was paired with non-adjacent uninvolved lung from the same patient.

This CDR3 comprises 13 residues. Deletions cut 6 bases from V and 0 bases from J, with 8 bases between. Germline V CDR1 and CDR2: SQVTM, ANQGSEA. Profiled with immunoSEQ multiplex PCR; TCRdb holds only in-frame clones, not every one. The sample contains 4,600 or so clones, approximately 94% of which appear only once. This clone appeared once. The source is a human donor with non-small cell lung cancer. The genes are TRBV29-1 and TRBJ2-2; maybe TRBD1 (5 bases). The sample consisted of uninvolved lung tissue not adjacent to the tumor. Written as DNA, the CDR3 is TGCAGCGTCGGACATACGAACACCGGGGAGCTGTTTTTT. Protein sequence: CSVGHTNTGELFF.